This T cell receptor beta chain was documented in a study of blood T cell repertoires in COVID-19 (dated by TCRdb to 2020 to 2022). A note on the overall study: The collaborator samples originated in the United States, Italy and Spain and spanned the acute and convalescent phases of COVID-19. The material from the prospective study consisted of cDNA or gDNA derived from T cells, B-cell-depleted T cells, or PBMCs. Subjects who had been exposed to COVID-19, were actively infected with it, or had recovered from it provided the deeply sampled blood TCRbeta repertoires that made up the dataset. The repertoires were released in a freely available public database intended as a resource for research on the immune response to SARS-CoV-2. The samples were drawn from two sources: the first 160 participants of the ongoing ImmuneRACE study, and 1,000 to 1,500 subjects contributed by 6 global collaborators. Sample metadata almost always included a de-identified subject ID, COVID-19 status, age in years and sex. Where available, HLA class I and class II types were taken from metadata supplied by the sample provider and were not determined by assay-based typing.

TCRbeta CDR3 regions were amplified from genomic DNA by means of the immunoSEQ Assay, a bias-controlled multiplex PCR. As for the original processing: The number of nucleated cells in each sample was estimated by amplification of reference gene primers within the assay. To quantify the absolute abundance of each unique TCRbeta CDR3 rearrangement, sequence reads were collapsed and filtered. For each sample, productive Simpson clonality was calculated as the square root of Simpson's diversity index over productive rearrangements. This is the immuneACCESS table as TCRdb keeps it, with only in-frame sequences that have V and J called. A part of the clones is gone; compared with another copy, unresolved V genes explain less than half, and the rest is unexplained. V and J calls and clone size are as listed in that table; D and trimming were resolved from the DNA. In all, the sample holds 430,000 or so clones, and roughly 90% of those were seen once. The top ten clonotypes cover 1.5% to 2% of the sample.

V lost 4 bases and J lost 4 bases; the stretch between them is 8 bases long. Per the germline V gene (reference sequence), SEHNR is the CDR1 and FQNEAQ is the CDR2. The CDR3, cysteine through phenylalanine, is 12 amino acids long. Here the CDR3 DNA is all that survives: 36 bases in frame from base 1. Points the paper makes about the study in general: How much clinical and demographic metadata was included differed by source and by participant, and the metadata was provided uncurated.

This clone was seen a single time. Its antigen remains undetermined. Qualities for individual bases were not recorded, and no much larger clone is one base off. In the prospective study, participants were about 18 to 95 years old, resided in 20 to 30 geographic areas of the United States, and were enrolled through a virtual design. In the prospective study, participants were assigned to cohorts based on the clinical history participants reported in a screening survey and a study questionnaire. Recovered participants in ImmuneRACE Cohort 3 were defined as having two consecutive negative NP/OP PCR tests, clearance from a healthcare professional, or resolution of symptoms. In the prospective study, mobile phlebotomists collected whole blood, serum and a nasopharyngeal or oropharyngeal swab from each participant. Prospective study participants could optionally give additional blood draws and questionnaires over an approximately 2-month period. Before DNA extraction, blood samples from the prospective study were shipped at room temperature or frozen.

Input material: PBMCs or T cells enriched from blood (not recorded which). The chain was built from TRBV7-9 and TRBJ2-7; the D gene cannot be resolved reliably. The source is a middle-aged woman who had recovered from COVID-19. The sequenced DNA: TGTGCCAGCAGCTCCCACGAGTACGAGCAGTACTTC. The resulting protein is CASSSHEYEQYF.